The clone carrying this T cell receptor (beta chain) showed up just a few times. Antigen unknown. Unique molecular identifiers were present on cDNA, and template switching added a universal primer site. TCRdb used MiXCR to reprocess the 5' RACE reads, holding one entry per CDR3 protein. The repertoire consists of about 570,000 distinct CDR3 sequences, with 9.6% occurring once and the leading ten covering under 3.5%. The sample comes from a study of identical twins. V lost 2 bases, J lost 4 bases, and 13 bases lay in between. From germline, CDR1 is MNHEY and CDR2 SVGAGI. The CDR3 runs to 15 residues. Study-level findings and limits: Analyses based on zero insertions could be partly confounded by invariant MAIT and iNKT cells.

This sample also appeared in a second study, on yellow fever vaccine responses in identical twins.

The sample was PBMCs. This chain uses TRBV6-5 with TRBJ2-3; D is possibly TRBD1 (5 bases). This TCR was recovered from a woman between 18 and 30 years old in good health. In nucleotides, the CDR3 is TGTGCCAGCAGTTACGGACCAGGGTTATCAGATACGCAGTATTTT. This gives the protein CASSYGPGLSDTQYF.